The rows below give T cell receptor beta chains drawn from one sample of a study of Graves' ophthalmopathy and Graves' hyperthyroidism. TCRdb used MiXCR to reprocess the multiplex PCR reads, holding one entry per CDR3 protein. The sample yields 600,000 to 950,000 distinct CDR3 sequences, roughly 40% seen once. The source material was peripheral blood. All receptors derive from an adult man with Graves' ophthalmopathy. CDR3s include the opening cysteine and the closing phenylalanine or tryptophan. The D gene is left open where the match is weak. Clone sizes are given selectively: once, few, many, or a class where the clone is expanded.

d_call: .
clone_size: .
j_call: TRBJ2-7
v_call: TRBV6-6
cdr3_aa: CASAQIGYEQYF
cdr3_nt: TGTGCCAGCGCCCAAATAGGATACGAGCAGTACTTC

d_call: .
clone_size: .
j_call: TRBJ1-1
v_call: TRBV7-8
cdr3_aa: CASTSRGTEAFF
cdr3_nt: TGTGCCAGCACCTCCAGAGGCACTGAAGCTTTCTTT

d_call: TRBD1
clone_size: few
j_call: TRBJ2-7
v_call: TRBV14
cdr3_aa: CASSPTRDRGYEQYF
cdr3_nt: TGTGCCAGCAGCCCAACTAGGGACAGGGGCTACGAGCAGTACTTC

d_call: .
clone_size: few
j_call: TRBJ1-3
v_call: TRBV10-3
cdr3_aa: CAIKDGFTASLSGNTIYF
cdr3_nt: TGTGCCATTAAAGACGGATTTACTGCCAGCCTCTCTGGAAACACCATATATTTT

d_call: TRBD2
clone_size: .
j_call: TRBJ2-5
v_call: TRBV11-2
cdr3_aa: CASSLGLAGGPEETQYF
cdr3_nt: TGTGCCAGCAGCTTGGGTTTAGCGGGGGGGCCTGAGGAGACCCAGTACTTC

d_call: TRBD2
clone_size: .
j_call: TRBJ2-5
v_call: TRBV10-3
cdr3_aa: CAIRRGLAGGGTDKETQYF
cdr3_nt: TGTGCCATCAGGAGGGGACTAGCGGGAGGTGGTACAGATAAAGAGACCCAGTACTTC

d_call: .
clone_size: many
j_call: TRBJ1-5
v_call: TRBV7-9
cdr3_aa: CASSLSTDSNQPQHF
cdr3_nt: TGTGCCAGCAGCTTATCTACAGATAGCAATCAGCCCCAGCATTTT

d_call: .
clone_size: many
j_call: TRBJ1-3
v_call: TRBV15
cdr3_aa: CATTAGAGNTIYF
cdr3_nt: TGTGCCACCACGGCAGGGGCCGGAAACACCATATATTTT

d_call: TRBD2
clone_size: once
j_call: TRBJ2-3
v_call: TRBV29-1
cdr3_aa: CSEGTSAGDTQYF
cdr3_nt: TGCAGCGAGGGGACTAGCGCGGGAGATACGCAGTATTTT

d_call: .
clone_size: .
j_call: TRBJ1-1
v_call: TRBV15
cdr3_aa: CATNREGTRAQAFF
cdr3_nt: TGTGCCACCAACAGAGAAGGTACCCGTGCTCAAGCTTTCTTC

d_call: .
clone_size: .
j_call: TRBJ1-2
v_call: TRBV29-1
cdr3_aa: CSTQDRAGYTF
cdr3_nt: TGCAGCACCCAGGACCGGGCCGGCTACACCTTC

d_call: TRBD1
clone_size: once
j_call: TRBJ1-3
v_call: TRBV7-9
cdr3_aa: CASSRGLGQSDTIYF
cdr3_nt: TGTGCCAGCAGCCGGGGGTTGGGACAGAGCGACACCATATATTTT

d_call: .
clone_size: once
j_call: TRBJ1-3
v_call: TRBV10-3
cdr3_aa: CATLAGTAGNTIYF
cdr3_nt: TGTGCCACGTTAGCGGGGACTGCTGGAAACACCATATATTTT

d_call: TRBD1
clone_size: .
j_call: TRBJ1-1
v_call: TRBV10-3
cdr3_aa: CAISGQGAFTEAFF
cdr3_nt: TGTGCCATCAGTGGACAGGGGGCCTTCACTGAAGCTTTCTTT

d_call: .
clone_size: .
j_call: TRBJ2-7
v_call: TRBV10-3
cdr3_aa: CASSLSGHIYEQYF
cdr3_nt: TGTGCCAGCAGTTTATCAGGACACATCTACGAGCAGTACTTC

d_call: .
clone_size: .
j_call: TRBJ1-2
v_call: TRBV5-4
cdr3_aa: CASSLRPTNYGYTF
cdr3_nt: TGTGCCAGCAGCTTGAGACCGACAAACTATGGCTACACCTTC

d_call: .
clone_size: many
j_call: TRBJ2-6
v_call: TRBV14
cdr3_aa: CASSPRRWGANVLTF
cdr3_nt: TGTGCCAGCAGCCCCCGAAGGTGGGGGGCCAACGTCCTGACTTTC

d_call: TRBD1
clone_size: few
j_call: TRBJ1-6
v_call: TRBV6-5
cdr3_aa: CASSNQGVRNSPLHF
cdr3_nt: TGTGCCAGCAGTAATCAGGGGGTACGGAATTCACCCCTCCACTTT

d_call: TRBD1
clone_size: many
j_call: TRBJ1-6
v_call: TRBV2
cdr3_aa: CASSVGRGHRSPLHF
cdr3_nt: TGTGCCAGCAGTGTGGGCAGGGGGCACCGCTCACCCCTCCACTTT

d_call: .
clone_size: many
j_call: TRBJ2-2
v_call: TRBV12-3/TRBV12-4
cdr3_aa: CASSLQRNTGELFF
cdr3_nt: TGTGCCAGCAGTTTACAGAGGAACACCGGGGAGCTGTTTTTT

d_call: .
clone_size: many
j_call: TRBJ2-6
v_call: TRBV20-1
cdr3_aa: CSAPPIHAGANVLTF
cdr3_nt: TGCAGTGCCCCGCCTATACACGCTGGGGCCAACGTCCTGACTTTC

d_call: TRBD1
clone_size: .
j_call: TRBJ1-4
v_call: TRBV7-9
cdr3_aa: CASSLAPAGGNEKLFF
cdr3_nt: TGTGCCAGCAGCTTAGCGCCGGCAGGGGGAAATGAAAAACTGTTTTTT

d_call: TRBD2
clone_size: .
j_call: TRBJ2-7
v_call: TRBV7-9
cdr3_aa: CASSRSGGVKYEQYF
cdr3_nt: TGTGCCAGCAGTCGCAGCGGGGGCGTGAAATACGAGCAGTACTTC

d_call: .
clone_size: few
j_call: TRBJ1-1
v_call: TRBV19
cdr3_aa: CASSIQENTEAFF
cdr3_nt: TGTGCCAGTAGTATACAGGAGAACACTGAAGCTTTCTTT

d_call: .
clone_size: few
j_call: TRBJ2-7
v_call: TRBV6-5
cdr3_aa: CASSYSRPTGLYEQYF
cdr3_nt: TGTGCCAGCAGTTACTCCCGACCGACCGGGCTCTACGAGCAGTACTTC